This entry concerns a single TCR beta chain. Antigen unknown. The entry originates in a study of shared clonotypes between healthy human individuals. General observations from the study: When naive CD4 clonotypes were compared across a few donors, roughly 4.9% were shared. Rarefaction gave evidence that sorted-subset sequencing remained incomplete despite large depth.

The naive CD8 fraction comprised CD45RO-negative cells positively selected for CCR7 and excluded terminally differentiated effector memory CD45RA+ cells. V shed 0 bases and J shed 5 bases, with 14 bases lying between them. The CDR3 consists of 15 residues. Germline CDR1 is LGHNA and CDR2 is YSLEER. The method was immunoSEQ multiplex PCR; TCRdb's version includes in-frame clones alone and lacks a portion of them. Of about 1,900,000 clones listed, approximately 95% were seen once; the top ten hold around 1%. The chain has TRBV4-3 and TRBJ2-7, with D possibly being TRBD1 (5 bases). Input material: naive CD8+ T cells sorted from blood. This TCR was sampled from a young man in good health. The CDR3, as DNA: TGCGCCAGCAGCCAAGAACTCAGCAGGGTCGACGAGCAGTACTTC. It is translated as CASSQELSRVDEQYF.